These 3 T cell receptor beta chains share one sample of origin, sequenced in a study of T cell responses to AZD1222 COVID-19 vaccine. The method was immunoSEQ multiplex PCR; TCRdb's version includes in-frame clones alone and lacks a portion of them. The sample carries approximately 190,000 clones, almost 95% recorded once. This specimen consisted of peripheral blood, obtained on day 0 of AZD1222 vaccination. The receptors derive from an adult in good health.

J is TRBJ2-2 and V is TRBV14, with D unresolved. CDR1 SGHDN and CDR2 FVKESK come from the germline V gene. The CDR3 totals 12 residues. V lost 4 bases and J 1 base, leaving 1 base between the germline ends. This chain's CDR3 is CASSLNTGELFF. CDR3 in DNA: TGTGCCAGCAGCCTGAACACCGGGGAGCTGTTTTTT.

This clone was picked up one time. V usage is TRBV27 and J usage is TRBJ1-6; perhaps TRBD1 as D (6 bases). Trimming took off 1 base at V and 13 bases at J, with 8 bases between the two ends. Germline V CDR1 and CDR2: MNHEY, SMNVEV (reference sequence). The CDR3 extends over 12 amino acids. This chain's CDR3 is CASSLLGAPLHF. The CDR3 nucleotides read TGTGCCAGCAGTTTATTGGGGGCGCCCCTCCACTTT.

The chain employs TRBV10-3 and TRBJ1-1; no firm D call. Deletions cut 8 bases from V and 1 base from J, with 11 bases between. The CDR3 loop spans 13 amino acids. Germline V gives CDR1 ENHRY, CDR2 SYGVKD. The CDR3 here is CAIEGSPNTEAFF. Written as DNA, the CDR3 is TGTGCCATCGAAGGGTCTCCGAACACTGAAGCTTTCTTT.